This is a list of T cell receptor beta chains from one sample in a study of blood T cell repertoires in COVID-19. Profiled with immunoSEQ multiplex PCR; TCRdb holds only in-frame clones, not every one. The profile covers hundreds of thousands of clones, with approximately 88% appearing a single time and around 0.78% taken by the ten largest. Material for sequencing was peripheral blood. Every receptor here comes from a woman younger than 45 with acute or convalescent COVID-19. Each CDR3 is given with its conserved first and last residue. Each record gives: CDR3 protein, CDR3 DNA, clone size, D gene, V gene, J gene. The D gene is left open where the match is weak. Some rows mark clone size as missing; the rest say once, few, many or name a class of expanded clone.

cdr3_aa: CASSSGSSYNSPLHF
cdr3_nt: TGTGCCAGCAGTTCGGGGTCTTCCTATAATTCACCCCTCCACTTT
clone_size: .
d_call: .
v_call: TRBV6-5
j_call: TRBJ1-6

cdr3_aa: CASSRGLAGVVTDTQYF
cdr3_nt: TGTGCCAGTAGCAGAGGACTAGCGGGAGTAGTCACAGATACGCAGTATTTT
clone_size: .
d_call: TRBD2
v_call: TRBV19
j_call: TRBJ2-3

cdr3_aa: CASSKDRASGANVLTF
cdr3_nt: TGTGCCAGCAGCAAGGACAGGGCGTCTGGGGCCAACGTCCTGACTTTC
clone_size: .
d_call: TRBD1
v_call: TRBV5-4
j_call: TRBJ2-6

cdr3_aa: CASSLSGGTDTQYF
cdr3_nt: TGTGCCAGCAGTTTATCCGGTGGCACAGATACGCAGTATTTT
clone_size: .
d_call: .
v_call: TRBV27
j_call: TRBJ2-3

cdr3_aa: CAWSSTGGQAHSPLHF
cdr3_nt: TGTGCCTGGAGTTCGACTGGGGGACAGGCACATTCACCCCTCCACTTT
clone_size: few
d_call: TRBD1
v_call: TRBV30
j_call: TRBJ1-6

cdr3_aa: CAISPDRQETQYF
cdr3_nt: TGTGCCATCAGTCCGGACAGACAAGAGACCCAGTACTTC
clone_size: .
d_call: .
v_call: TRBV10-3
j_call: TRBJ2-5

cdr3_aa: CASHTGLAGVGTGELFF
cdr3_nt: TGTGCCAGTCACACGGGACTAGCGGGAGTAGGCACCGGGGAGCTGTTTTTT
clone_size: .
d_call: TRBD2
v_call: TRBV9
j_call: TRBJ2-2

cdr3_aa: CASSTTGGSGNTIYF
cdr3_nt: TGCGCCAGCAGCACGACAGGGGGCTCTGGAAACACCATATATTTT
clone_size: once
d_call: TRBD1
v_call: TRBV5-1
j_call: TRBJ1-3

cdr3_aa: CAWSGTDNQPQHF
cdr3_nt: TGTGCCTGGAGTGGGACAGACAATCAGCCCCAGCATTTT
clone_size: few
d_call: .
v_call: TRBV30
j_call: TRBJ1-5

cdr3_aa: CSPARLHEQFF
cdr3_nt: TGCAGCCCCGCCCGGTTGCATGAGCAGTTCTTC
clone_size: .
d_call: .
v_call: TRBV29-1
j_call: TRBJ2-1

cdr3_aa: CASRRTSGRLSEQFF
cdr3_nt: TGTGCCAGCAGGCGGACTAGCGGGAGACTTTCTGAGCAGTTCTTC
clone_size: .
d_call: TRBD2
v_call: TRBV27
j_call: TRBJ2-1

cdr3_aa: CASSSYEQYF
cdr3_nt: TGTGCCAGCAGCTCTTACGAGCAGTACTTC
clone_size: .
d_call: .
v_call: TRBV5-5
j_call: TRBJ2-7

cdr3_aa: CASSSRTGGLNTEAFF
cdr3_nt: TGTGCCAGCAGCTCCCGGACAGGGGGGTTGAACACTGAAGCTTTCTTT
clone_size: .
d_call: TRBD1
v_call: TRBV27
j_call: TRBJ1-1

cdr3_aa: CASSNGQDKHQPQHF
cdr3_nt: TGTGCCAGCAGCAACGGACAGGATAAACATCAGCCCCAGCATTTT
clone_size: .
d_call: TRBD1
v_call: TRBV3-1/TRBV3-2
j_call: TRBJ1-5

cdr3_aa: CASSVVPSSGANVLTF
cdr3_nt: TGTGCCAGCAGCGTAGTCCCCTCCTCCGGGGCCAACGTCCTGACTTTC
clone_size: .
d_call: .
v_call: TRBV9
j_call: TRBJ2-6

cdr3_aa: CASSQTRGREETQYF
cdr3_nt: TGCGCCAGCAGCCAAACCAGGGGGCGCGAGGAGACCCAGTACTTC
clone_size: .
d_call: TRBD1
v_call: TRBV4-3
j_call: TRBJ2-5

cdr3_aa: CASSRETGALTEAFF
cdr3_nt: TGTGCCAGCTCACGTGAGACAGGGGCTCTCACTGAAGCTTTCTTT
clone_size: .
d_call: TRBD1
v_call: TRBV18
j_call: TRBJ1-1

cdr3_aa: CASSIGQGANYGYTF
cdr3_nt: TGTGCCAGCAGCATCGGACAGGGTGCAAACTATGGCTACACCTTC
clone_size: .
d_call: TRBD1
v_call: TRBV7-2
j_call: TRBJ1-2

cdr3_aa: CASSFQTGGYGYTF
cdr3_nt: TGTGCCAGCAGCTTCCAGACAGGCGGGTATGGCTACACCTTC
clone_size: .
d_call: .
v_call: TRBV5-6
j_call: TRBJ1-2

cdr3_aa: CASSQNEKLFF
cdr3_nt: TGTGCCAGCAGCCAGAATGAAAAACTGTTTTTT
clone_size: .
d_call: .
v_call: TRBV6-5
j_call: TRBJ1-4

cdr3_aa: CASSYVQGNTIYF
cdr3_nt: TGTGCCAGCAGTTACGTACAGGGAAACACCATATATTTT
clone_size: few
d_call: .
v_call: TRBV6-5
j_call: TRBJ1-3

cdr3_aa: CASSWGESYNEQFF
cdr3_nt: TGTGCCAGCAGCTGGGGGGAGAGCTACAATGAGCAGTTCTTC
clone_size: .
d_call: .
v_call: TRBV5-4
j_call: TRBJ2-1

cdr3_aa: CASSLGGSYEQYF
cdr3_nt: TGTGCCAGCAGTTTAGGGGGCAGCTACGAGCAGTACTTC
clone_size: .
d_call: .
v_call: TRBV12-3/TRBV12-4
j_call: TRBJ2-7

cdr3_aa: CASSFLRDRFNYGYTF
cdr3_nt: TGTGCCAGCAGCTTCCTCCGGGACAGGTTTAACTATGGCTACACCTTC
clone_size: .
d_call: TRBD1
v_call: TRBV11-2
j_call: TRBJ1-2

cdr3_aa: CASSTEVRSAAFF
cdr3_nt: TGTGCCAGCAGCACGGAGGTAAGGAGCGCGGCTTTCTTT
clone_size: .
d_call: .
v_call: TRBV7-2
j_call: TRBJ1-1

cdr3_aa: CASSLGLAGNEQFF
cdr3_nt: TGTGCCAGCAGCTTGGGTCTAGCGGGTAATGAGCAGTTCTTC
clone_size: once
d_call: TRBD2
v_call: TRBV5-4
j_call: TRBJ2-1

cdr3_aa: CASRQTGAYEQYF
cdr3_nt: TGTGCCAGCAGACAGACAGGCGCCTACGAGCAGTACTTC
clone_size: .
d_call: .
v_call: TRBV5-6
j_call: TRBJ2-7

cdr3_aa: CASSDPGKGYTF
cdr3_nt: TGTGCCAGCAGTGATCCCGGGAAGGGCTACACCTTC
clone_size: .
d_call: .
v_call: TRBV25-1
j_call: TRBJ1-2

cdr3_aa: CASSPGDSYEQYF
cdr3_nt: TGTGCCAGCTCACCCGGAGACTCCTACGAGCAGTACTTC
clone_size: .
d_call: .
v_call: TRBV18
j_call: TRBJ2-7

cdr3_aa: CAGSGGGGGEAFF
cdr3_nt: TGTGCCGGGAGTGGGGGGGGAGGAGGTGAAGCTTTCTTT
clone_size: .
d_call: .
v_call: TRBV30
j_call: TRBJ1-1

cdr3_aa: CASSQELGGGYGYTF
cdr3_nt: TGTGCCAGCAGCCAAGAGCTCGGCGGAGGCTATGGCTACACCTTC
clone_size: .
d_call: .
v_call: TRBV14
j_call: TRBJ1-2

cdr3_aa: CASSAETGGSYEQYF
cdr3_nt: TGTGCCAGCAGCGCAGAGACAGGGGGATCCTACGAGCAGTACTTC
clone_size: .
d_call: TRBD1
v_call: TRBV9
j_call: TRBJ2-7

cdr3_aa: CASSLYGDRYGYTF
cdr3_nt: TGTGCCAGCAGCTTATACGGGGATCGCTATGGCTACACCTTC
clone_size: .
d_call: .
v_call: TRBV11-1
j_call: TRBJ1-2

cdr3_aa: CASSQAAGNTIYF
cdr3_nt: TGTGCCAGCAGCCAGGCAGCTGGAAACACCATATATTTT
clone_size: .
d_call: .
v_call: TRBV3-1/TRBV3-2
j_call: TRBJ1-3

cdr3_aa: CASSRNRGSSYEQYF
cdr3_nt: TGTGCCAGCAGTCGTAACAGGGGAAGCTCCTACGAGCAGTACTTC
clone_size: once
d_call: TRBD1
v_call: TRBV6-2/TRBV6-3
j_call: TRBJ2-7

cdr3_aa: CASSWGQSQQYF
cdr3_nt: TGTGCCAGCAGCTGGGGCCAGTCTCAGCAGTACTTC
clone_size: few
d_call: .
v_call: TRBV5-4
j_call: TRBJ2-7

cdr3_aa: CASSFGGGREQYF
cdr3_nt: TGTGCCAGCAGTTTCGGAGGCGGGAGAGAGCAGTACTTC
clone_size: .
d_call: TRBD2
v_call: TRBV27
j_call: TRBJ2-7

cdr3_aa: CASTLRDSSYEQYF
cdr3_nt: TGTGCCTCCACCCTCCGGGACTCCTCCTACGAGCAGTACTTC
clone_size: .
d_call: .
v_call: TRBV30
j_call: TRBJ2-7

cdr3_aa: CASSSPRDRGSNQPQHF
cdr3_nt: TGTGCCAGCAGTAGTCCCCGGGACAGGGGTAGCAATCAGCCCCAGCATTTT
clone_size: .
d_call: TRBD1
v_call: TRBV6-2/TRBV6-3
j_call: TRBJ1-5

cdr3_aa: CASSLGPRGSTEAFF
cdr3_nt: TGTGCCAGCAGCTTAGGTCCCAGGGGCTCCACTGAAGCTTTCTTT
clone_size: .
d_call: .
v_call: TRBV7-2
j_call: TRBJ1-1

cdr3_aa: CASSPSSRDRGQPQHF
cdr3_nt: TGTGCCAGCTCACCGTCGAGCCGGGACAGGGGTCAGCCCCAGCATTTT
clone_size: .
d_call: TRBD1
v_call: TRBV18
j_call: TRBJ1-5

cdr3_aa: CASSALLAGVYEQYF
cdr3_nt: TGTGCCAGTAGTGCCCTACTAGCGGGAGTCTACGAGCAGTACTTC
clone_size: .
d_call: TRBD2
v_call: TRBV19
j_call: TRBJ2-7

cdr3_aa: CASSLSWGAPDTEAFF
cdr3_nt: TGTGCCAGCAGCTTAAGTTGGGGCGCGCCGGATACTGAAGCTTTCTTT
clone_size: .
d_call: .
v_call: TRBV11-2
j_call: TRBJ1-1

cdr3_aa: CASSLMYPGTGAETQYF
cdr3_nt: TGTGCCAGCAGTTTAATGTATCCCGGGACAGGGGCAGAGACCCAGTACTTC
clone_size: .
d_call: TRBD1
v_call: TRBV11-2
j_call: TRBJ2-5

cdr3_aa: CASSNFGGAYNEQFF
cdr3_nt: TGCGCCAGCAGCAACTTTGGAGGGGCCTACAATGAGCAGTTCTTC
clone_size: .
d_call: .
v_call: TRBV5-1
j_call: TRBJ2-1

cdr3_aa: CASSLGTGGETQYF
cdr3_nt: TGTGCCAGCAGCCTGGGGACAGGGGGAGAGACCCAGTACTTC
clone_size: .
d_call: TRBD1
v_call: TRBV7-6
j_call: TRBJ2-5

cdr3_aa: CASRLAGQETQYF
cdr3_nt: TGTGCCAGCCGACTAGCGGGCCAAGAGACCCAGTACTTC
clone_size: .
d_call: TRBD2
v_call: TRBV5-4
j_call: TRBJ2-5

cdr3_aa: CASSWNGGREKLFF
cdr3_nt: TGTGCCAGCAGCTGGAACGGGGGACGTGAAAAACTGTTTTTT
clone_size: .
d_call: .
v_call: TRBV13
j_call: TRBJ1-4

cdr3_aa: CSATDLGPQFF
cdr3_nt: TGCAGCGCCACGGACTTGGGCCCGCAGTTCTTC
clone_size: .
d_call: .
v_call: TRBV29-1
j_call: TRBJ2-1

cdr3_aa: CAISVGQVAANYGYTF
cdr3_nt: TGTGCCATCAGTGTGGGACAGGTCGCAGCTAACTATGGCTACACCTTC
clone_size: .
d_call: TRBD1
v_call: TRBV10-3
j_call: TRBJ1-2

cdr3_aa: CASVLAGSRETQYF
cdr3_nt: TGTGCCAGCGTTCTAGCGGGGTCGCGGGAGACCCAGTACTTC
clone_size: .
d_call: TRBD2
v_call: TRBV7-9
j_call: TRBJ2-5

cdr3_aa: CASSVVGQDLRETQYF
cdr3_nt: TGTGCCAGCAGCGTAGTTGGACAGGACCTGCGGGAGACCCAGTACTTC
clone_size: .
d_call: TRBD1
v_call: TRBV9
j_call: TRBJ2-5

cdr3_aa: CASSRSIAGEQFF
cdr3_nt: TGTGCCAGCAGCCGATCTATAGCGGGAGAGCAGTTCTTC
clone_size: .
d_call: TRBD2
v_call: TRBV6-5
j_call: TRBJ2-1

cdr3_aa: CASSPAGVSYNEQFF
cdr3_nt: TGCGCCAGCAGCCCAGCGGGAGTGTCCTACAATGAGCAGTTCTTC
clone_size: once
d_call: TRBD2
v_call: TRBV5-1
j_call: TRBJ2-1

cdr3_aa: CASRYGTRGSNEQFF
cdr3_nt: TGTGCCAGCAGATACGGGACTAGAGGTTCCAATGAGCAGTTCTTC
clone_size: .
d_call: TRBD2
v_call: TRBV7-2
j_call: TRBJ2-1